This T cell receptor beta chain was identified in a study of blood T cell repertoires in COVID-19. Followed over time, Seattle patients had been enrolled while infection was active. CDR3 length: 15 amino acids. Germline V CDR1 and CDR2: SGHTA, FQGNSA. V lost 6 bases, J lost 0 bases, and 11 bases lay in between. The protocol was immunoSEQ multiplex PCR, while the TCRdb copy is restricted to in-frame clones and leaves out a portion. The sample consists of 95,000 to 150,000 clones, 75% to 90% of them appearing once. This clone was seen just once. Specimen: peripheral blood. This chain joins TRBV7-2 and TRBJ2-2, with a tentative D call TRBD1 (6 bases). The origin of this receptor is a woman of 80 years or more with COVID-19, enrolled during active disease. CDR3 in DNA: TGTGCCAGCAGGACGGACAGCGCGAACACCGGGGAGCTGTTTTTT. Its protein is CASRTDSANTGELFF.